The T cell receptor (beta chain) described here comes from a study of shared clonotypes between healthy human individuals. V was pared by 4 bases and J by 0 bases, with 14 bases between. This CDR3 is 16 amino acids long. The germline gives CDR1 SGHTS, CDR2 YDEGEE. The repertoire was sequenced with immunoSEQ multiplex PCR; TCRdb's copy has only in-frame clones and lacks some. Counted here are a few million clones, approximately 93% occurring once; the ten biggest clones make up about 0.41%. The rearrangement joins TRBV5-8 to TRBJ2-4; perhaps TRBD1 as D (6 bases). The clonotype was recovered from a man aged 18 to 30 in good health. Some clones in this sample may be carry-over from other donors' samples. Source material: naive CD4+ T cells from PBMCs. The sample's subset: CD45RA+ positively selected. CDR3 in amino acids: CASSLTGLGAKNIQYF. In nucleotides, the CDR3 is TGTGCCAGCAGCCTCACAGGGTTAGGAGCCAAAAACATTCAGTACTTC.